A single sample gave rise to the 27 T cell receptor beta chains below, sequenced in a study of blood T cell repertoires in COVID-19. The protocol was immunoSEQ multiplex PCR, while the TCRdb copy is restricted to in-frame clones and leaves out a portion. This sample yields about 180,000 clones, of which roughly 82% are seen a single time; about 8.4% belongs to the top ten. Sequenced: peripheral blood. Receptors originate from a woman between 65 and 79 years old with acute or convalescent COVID-19.

With regard to this clone: This specimen includes other DNA sequences encoding the same CDR3. The rearrangement uses TRBV9 and TRBJ2-7; 7 nucleotides line up with TRBD1. V lost 0 bases, J lost 2 bases, and 2 bases stayed unmatched. Germline CDR1 SGDLS, CDR2 YYNGEE. This CDR3 region has 14 residues. CDR3 bases: TGTGCCAGCAGCGTAGGACAGGGCGCCTACGAGCAGTACTTC. It specifies CASSVGQGAYEQYF.

The chain is built from TRBV6-5 and TRBJ1-6; 8 bases are a match to TRBD1. The CDR3 contains 15 residues. The V gene end was trimmed by 2 bases and the J gene end by 6 bases; junction bases not matched to a gene: 3. Germline V lookup: CDR1 MNHEY, CDR2 SVGAGI. CDR3 coding DNA: TGTGCCAGCAGTTACCTTGGACAGGGTAATTCACCCCTCCACTTT. Protein: CASSYLGQGNSPLHF.

The chain has TRBV28 and TRBJ2-6; D not resolved. The CDR3 spans 14 residues. The V and J ends lost 7 bases and 0 bases respectively, with 7 bases between them. Germline-derived CDR1 and CDR2 are MDHEN and SYDVKM. The CDR3 bases are TGTGCCAGCACCCAGGACTCTGGGGCCAACGTCCTGACTTTC. This gives the protein CASTQDSGANVLTF.

The V gene is TRBV4-1, the J gene TRBJ1-6; a weak D match, TRBD1 (6 bases). The CDR3 covers 18 residues. Looked up from germline, CDR1 is MGHRA and CDR2 is YSYEKL. V gave up 0 bases and J gave up 5 bases, with 17 bases separating them. DNA for the CDR3: TGCGCCAGCAGCCAAGAGGGAAACAGGGAACGGGATAATTCACCCCTCCACTTT. Translating it yields CASSQEGNRERDNSPLHF.

This clone was found a few times. The chain employs TRBV2 and TRBJ1-6; D is undetermined. V was trimmed by 8 bases and J by 0 bases, leaving 5 bases between them. The germline V gene encodes CDR1 SNHLY and CDR2 FYNNEI. The CDR3 has 13 amino acids. The CDR3 loop reads CASLYSYNSPLHF. CDR3 bases: TGTGCCAGCTTATACTCCTATAATTCACCCCTCCACTTT.

With regard to this clone: The same CDR3 also results from other DNA sequences found in this sample. The CDR3 reads CASSQAGNSPLHF. CDR3 nucleotide sequence: TGTGCCAGCAGCCAAGCAGGGAATTCACCCCTCCACTTT. The chain links TRBV3-1 (or the pseudogene TRBV3-2) to TRBJ1-6, with a weak D call TRBD1 (5 bases). There are 13 residues in the CDR3. The germline V gene encodes CDR1 LGHDT and CDR2 YNNKEL (reference sequence). The germline V and J ends were trimmed by 1 base and 7 bases, with 5 bases remaining between them.

This chain uses TRBV28 with TRBJ1-1; 7 positions agree with TRBD1. The CDR3 runs 15 residues. Germline CDR1 and CDR2: MDHEN and SYDVKM. V lost 6 bases, J lost 0 bases, and 7 bases stayed unmatched. The CDR3 DNA is TGTGCCAGCAGCCGTCAACAGGGGATGAACACTGAAGCTTTCTTT. This translates into CASSRQQGMNTEAFF.

The chain couples TRBV7-2 to TRBJ2-7; the D gene is possibly TRBD1 (6 bases). From germline, CDR1 is SGHTA and CDR2 FQGNSA. With 5 bases removed from V and 3 bases from J, the gap between germline ends came to 11 bases. The CDR3 spans 13 residues. The CDR3 region is CASSIRDIYEQYF. In DNA, the CDR3 is TGTGCCAGCAGCATCCGGGACATCTACGAGCAGTACTTC.

This chain connects TRBV29-1 to TRBJ2-6, with D perhaps TRBD1 (6 bases). Per the germline V gene, CDR1 is SQVTM and CDR2 is ANQGSEA. V was trimmed by 3 bases and J by 2 bases, leaving 11 bases between them. The CDR3 runs 15 residues. This CDR3 is CSVERSGAGANVLTF. In DNA, the CDR3 is TGCAGCGTTGAGAGGTCAGGGGCTGGGGCCAACGTCCTGACTTTC.

This clone was detected only a few times. This chain uses TRBV10-3 with TRBJ2-1; the D gene is possibly TRBD1 (6 bases). Germline V CDR1 and CDR2: ENHRY, SYGVKD. Trimming took 6 bases from V and 7 from J, leaving 13 bases between them. The CDR3 totals 13 residues. The DNA of the CDR3 is TGTGCCATCAGGACGACAGGTATTAATGAGCAGTTCTTC. The encoded protein is CAIRTTGINEQFF.

This rearrangement joins TRBV6-5 to TRBJ1-1; 7 nucleotides line up with TRBD1. Germline CDR1 is MNHEY and CDR2 is SVGAGI. The junction had 6 bases not matched to a gene; V was cut back by 5 bases and J by 12 bases. The CDR3 is 11 residues long. The DNA of the CDR3 is TGTGCCAGCAGTACACAGGGGTACACTTTCTTT. This encodes CASSTQGYTFF.

The rearrangement uses TRBV6-4 and TRBJ2-1, with TRBD2 matching over 9 bases. The CDR3 covers 15 residues. V lost 6 bases, J lost 7 bases, and 10 bases stayed unmatched. In germline, CDR1 is MRHNA, CDR2 SNTAGT. The DNA of the CDR3 is TGTGCCAGCAGCCAGGCGGGCGGGAGGGATAATGAGCAGTTCTTC. Translated, it gives CASSQAGGRDNEQFF.

The chain joins TRBV24-1 to TRBJ1-4; 8 nucleotides align to TRBD1. Germline V gives CDR1 KGHDR, CDR2 SFDVKD. The ends lost 11 bases at V and 5 bases at J; junction bases unmatched: 6. There are 13 residues in the CDR3. CDR3 protein: CARGDRRNEKLFF. The CDR3 DNA reads TGTGCCAGAGGGGACAGGAGGAATGAAAAACTGTTTTTT.

This sequence joins TRBV28 and TRBJ1-6; a weak D match, TRBD1 (6 bases). Germline V gene sequence: CDR1 MDHEN, CDR2 SYDVKM. The CDR3 contains 16 residues. V lost 0 bases to trimming and J lost 12 bases, with 18 bases between them. The CDR3 DNA reads TGTGCCAGCAGTTTATGGGGGGCCCAAACTCCGGTACCCCTCCACTTT. Protein sequence: CASSLWGAQTPVPLHF.

Only one count was recorded for this clone. The chain joins TRBV30 to TRBJ1-5, with TRBD1 as a possible D gene (6 bases). CDR1 is GTSNPN and CDR2 is SVGIG in the germline V gene (reference sequence). This CDR3 is built from 14 residues. The germline V and J ends were trimmed by 0 bases and 6 bases, with 12 bases remaining between them. CDR3 region: CAWSVHREGQPQHF. CDR3 in DNA: TGTGCCTGGAGTGTACACAGGGAGGGTCAGCCCCAGCATTTT.

The CDR3 sequence: CASSGQGASYEQYF. CDR3 DNA: TGTGCCAGCAGCGGACAGGGCGCGTCCTACGAGCAGTACTTC. The chain uses TRBV6-2 or TRBV6-3 and TRBJ2-7; 8 nucleotides align to TRBD1. J was trimmed by 1 base and V by 6 bases; bases with no gene match: 5. Germline V gene sequence: CDR1 MNHEY, CDR2 SVGEGT. CDR3 length: 14 amino acids.

The rearrangement joins TRBV6-5 to TRBJ1-2, with 8 positions matching TRBD1. Germline V lookup: CDR1 MNHEY, CDR2 SVGAGI. J was trimmed by 4 bases and V by 6 bases; bases with no gene match: 10. This CDR3 is built from 15 residues. The CDR3 reads CASSQNPGQAYGYTF. As DNA, the CDR3 is TGTGCCAGCAGCCAGAACCCGGGACAGGCCTATGGCTACACCTTC.

The chain's CDR3 is CASSTGGNQPQHF. The CDR3 nucleotides read TGTGCCAGTAGTACCGGGGGCAATCAGCCCCAGCATTTT. The chain links TRBV19 to TRBJ1-5; no clear D. CDR3 length: 13 amino acids. Germline assignment: CDR1 LNHDA and CDR2 SQIVND (reference sequence). Trimming left V 4 bases short and J 2 bases short, with 6 bases between.

The chain links TRBV20-1 to TRBJ2-7; D is perhaps TRBD2 (5 bases). This CDR3 has 14 residues. Trimming removed 3 bases from V and 6 bases from J, with 18 bases in between. Germline CDR1 and CDR2: DFQATT and SNEGSKA (reference sequence). Here the CDR3 reads CSASGGNPTPEQYF. The CDR3 DNA is TGCAGTGCTAGTGGAGGCAACCCCACCCCCGAGCAGTACTTC.

The rearrangement joins TRBV30 to TRBJ1-2; no clear D gene. The ends were cut back, 3 bases at V and 8 bases at J, with 13 bases in the middle. The CDR3 runs to 12 residues. Germline CDR1 GTSNPN, CDR2 SVGIG (reference sequence). In DNA form, the CDR3 reads TGTGCCTGGAGCGACCGTCAGCGAGGCTACACCTTC. Residues: CAWSDRQRGYTF.

The chain joins TRBV5-1 to TRBJ2-7; TRBD1 might be the D (6 bases). The CDR3 has 16 residues. Germline V lookup: CDR1 SGHRS, CDR2 YFSETQ. Trimming removed 0 bases from V and 0 bases from J, with 13 bases in between. The DNA of the CDR3 is TGCGCCAGCAGCTTGGGGCAGGGGTATTACTCCTACGAGCAGTACTTC. Encoded protein: CASSLGQGYYSYEQYF.

This clone appeared a few times. This chain joins TRBV7-9 and TRBJ1-1, with a possible D match to TRBD1 (6 bases). The V gene lost 8 bases and the J gene lost 0 bases, with 13 bases spanning the gap. The germline V gene encodes CDR1 SEHNR and CDR2 FQNEAQ (reference sequence). The CDR3 is made up of 14 amino acids. CDR3 loop: CASLLGGLNTEAFF. CDR3 nucleotide sequence: TGTGCCAGCCTTCTTGGGGGCCTGAACACTGAAGCTTTCTTT.

This clone was recorded only once. The gene calls are TRBV5-6 and TRBJ1-4, with TRBD1 matching 7 bases. The J segment lost 7 bases and the V segment lost 4 bases, leaving 7 bases of the junction unmatched. Germline CDR1 SGHDT, CDR2 YYEEEE. The CDR3 totals 14 residues. The CDR3 loop is CASSRQGASEKLFF. CDR3 in DNA: TGTGCCAGCAGCAGACAGGGCGCCTCTGAAAAACTGTTTTTT.

This sequence joins TRBV3-1 (or the pseudogene TRBV3-2) and TRBJ1-6, with 7 bases identical to TRBD1. CDR1 is LGHDT, CDR2 YNNKEL, per germline (reference sequence). The CDR3 covers 14 residues. V lost 4 bases and J lost 7; bases outside the gene matches: 4. In DNA, the CDR3 is TGTGCCAGCAGCCGGGGACAGCTCAATTCACCCCTCCACTTT. Translating it yields CASSRGQLNSPLHF.

Only one count was recorded for this clone. The same CDR3 is also encoded by other DNA sequences in this sample. CDR3: CASSLGWGRNTEAFF. CDR3 in DNA: TGTGCCAGCAGCTTAGGATGGGGGCGGAACACTGAAGCTTTCTTT. The V call is TRBV7-9, the J call TRBJ1-1; possible D gene TRBD1, 6 bases. Germline V gives CDR1 SEHNR, CDR2 FQNEAQ (reference sequence). The CDR3 sequence is 15 residues long. Trimming removed 1 base at V and 1 base at J, with 10 bases between.

The chain carries TRBV21-1 and TRBJ1-3; TRBD1, the D gene given by the table, was not confirmed from the DNA. TRBV21-1 is deemed a pseudogene. The CDR3 consists of 19 residues. The CDR3 here is CASIPNSSPGQPDGNTIYF. CDR3 nucleotides: TGTGCCAGCATCCCAAACTCAAGTCCGGGACAGCCTGATGGAAACACCATATATTTT.

This clone showed up just a few times. Other DNA sequences in the same sample also yield this CDR3. V usage is TRBV4-3 and J usage is TRBJ2-3; TRBD2 aligns across 12 bases. CDR3 size: 16 residues. The germline CDR1 and CDR2 sequences are LGHNA and YSLEER. With 0 bases clipped from V and 4 bases from J, the junction kept 2 bases outside the gene matches. The CDR3 DNA is TGCGCCAGCAGCCAAGAACTAGCGGGGGGTCCAGATACGCAGTATTTT. This translates into CASSQELAGGPDTQYF.